This T cell receptor (beta chain) was found in a study of blood T cell repertoires in COVID-19. For the study at large: Samples of COVID-19 (acute and convalescent) were obtained from the United States, Italy and Spain. T cells, B-cell-depleted T cells, or PBMCs provided the cDNA or gDNA that served as material.

Sequencing was performed with immunoSEQ multiplex PCR; in TCRdb, only in-frame clones are kept and a portion is missing. The data contain around 220,000 clones, about 90% of them singletons. Germline V lookup: CDR1 MDHEN, CDR2 SYDVKM. This CDR3 is built from 16 residues. With 3 bases removed from V and 4 bases from J, the gap between germline ends came to 17 bases. The origin of this receptor is a man in his forties with active or convalescent COVID-19. The sequenced material came from peripheral blood. V usage is TRBV28 and J usage is TRBJ2-3, with D possibly matching TRBD1 (5 bases). The CDR3 DNA sequence: TGTGCCAGCAGTTTGGTGTTGTCAGGGTCGGCAGATACGCAGTATTTT. As protein: CASSLVLSGSADTQYF. The full variable domain, its missing parts supplied by reference TRBV28 and TRBJ2-3, is DVKVTQSSRYLVKRTGEKVFLECVQDMDHENMFWYRQDPGLGLRLIYFSYDVKMKEKGDIPEGYSVSREKKERFSLILESASTNQTSMYLCASSLVLSGSADTQYFGPGTRLTVL.